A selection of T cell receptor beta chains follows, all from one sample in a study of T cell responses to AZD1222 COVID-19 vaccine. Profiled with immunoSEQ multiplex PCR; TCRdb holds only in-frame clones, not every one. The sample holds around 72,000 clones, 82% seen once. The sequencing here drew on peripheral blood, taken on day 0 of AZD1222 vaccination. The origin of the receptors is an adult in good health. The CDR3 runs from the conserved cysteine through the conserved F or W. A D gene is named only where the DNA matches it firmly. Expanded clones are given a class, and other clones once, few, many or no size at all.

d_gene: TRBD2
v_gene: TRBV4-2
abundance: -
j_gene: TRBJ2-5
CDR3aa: CASSQGRTSGGAETQYF
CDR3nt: TGTGCCAGCAGCCAAGGGCGGACTAGCGGGGGGGCGGAGACCCAGTACTTC

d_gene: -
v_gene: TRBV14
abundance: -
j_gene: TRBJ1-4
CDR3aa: CASSQGSATNEKLFF
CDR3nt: TGTGCCAGCAGCCAAGGGTCTGCAACTAATGAAAAACTGTTTTTT

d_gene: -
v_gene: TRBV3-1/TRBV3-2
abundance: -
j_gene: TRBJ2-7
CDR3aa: CASSQGIVPSYEQYF
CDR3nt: TGTGCCAGCAGCCAAGGGATAGTCCCGTCCTACGAGCAGTACTTC

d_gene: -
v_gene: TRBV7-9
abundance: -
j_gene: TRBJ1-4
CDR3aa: CASSLLRGDEKLFF
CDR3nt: TGTGCCAGCAGCCTGCTGCGGGGGGATGAAAAACTGTTTTTT

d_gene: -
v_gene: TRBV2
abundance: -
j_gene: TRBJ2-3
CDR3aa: CASSTQGSTDTQYF
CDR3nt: TGTGCCAGCAGTACACAGGGTTCCACAGATACGCAGTATTTT

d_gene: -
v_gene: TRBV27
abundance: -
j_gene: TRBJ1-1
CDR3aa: CASSFLGEAFF
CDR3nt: TGTGCCAGCAGTTTCCTAGGTGAAGCTTTCTTT

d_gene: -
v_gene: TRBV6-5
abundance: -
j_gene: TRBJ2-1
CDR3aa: CASSYSGNEQFF
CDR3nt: TGTGCCAGCAGTTACTCGGGCAATGAGCAGTTCTTC

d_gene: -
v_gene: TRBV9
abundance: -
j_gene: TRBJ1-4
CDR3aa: CASSVTGGNEKLFF
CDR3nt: TGTGCCAGCAGCGTGACGGGAGGTAATGAAAAACTGTTTTTT

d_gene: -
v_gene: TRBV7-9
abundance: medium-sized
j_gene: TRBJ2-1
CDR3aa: CASSRQGDVEQFF
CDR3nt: TGTGCCAGCAGCCGTCAAGGGGACGTTGAGCAGTTCTTC

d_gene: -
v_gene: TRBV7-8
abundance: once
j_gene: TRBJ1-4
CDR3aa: CASSGTTGTSEKLFF
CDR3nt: TGTGCCAGCAGCGGGACGACAGGAACCAGTGAAAAACTGTTTTTT

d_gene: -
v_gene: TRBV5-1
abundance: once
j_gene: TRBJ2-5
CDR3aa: CASSLTSGYQETQYF
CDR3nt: TGCGCCAGCAGTTTAACAAGCGGATACCAAGAGACCCAGTACTTC

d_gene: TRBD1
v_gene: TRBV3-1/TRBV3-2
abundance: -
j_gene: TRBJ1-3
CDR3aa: CASSLDRVSGNTIYF
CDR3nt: TGTGCCAGCAGCCTCGACAGGGTCTCTGGAAACACCATATATTTT

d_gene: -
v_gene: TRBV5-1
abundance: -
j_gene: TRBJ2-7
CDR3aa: CASSLWGREQYF
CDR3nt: TGCGCCAGCAGCTTGTGGGGGAGGGAGCAGTACTTC

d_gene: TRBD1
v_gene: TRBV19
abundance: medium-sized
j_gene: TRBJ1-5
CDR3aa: CASTLQGSVLPQHF
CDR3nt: TGTGCCAGTACCCTACAGGGGTCGGTTCTTCCCCAGCATTTT

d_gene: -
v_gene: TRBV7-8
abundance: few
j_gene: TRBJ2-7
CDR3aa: CASSLRRAGLEPLYEQYF
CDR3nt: TGTGCCAGCAGCTTAAGGAGGGCAGGACTTGAACCCCTCTACGAGCAGTACTTC

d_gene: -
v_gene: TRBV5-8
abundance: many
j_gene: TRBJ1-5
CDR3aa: CASSPPNQPQHF
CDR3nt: TGTGCCAGCAGCCCACCCAATCAGCCCCAGCATTTT

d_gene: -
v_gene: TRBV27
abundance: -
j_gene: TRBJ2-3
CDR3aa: CASSLKGTFPNTDTQYF
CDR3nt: TGTGCCAGCAGTTTAAAAGGGACCTTCCCAAACACAGATACGCAGTATTTT

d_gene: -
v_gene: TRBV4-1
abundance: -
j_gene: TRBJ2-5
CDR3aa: CASSQGEARGDQETQYF
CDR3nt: TGCGCCAGCAGCCAAGGGGAGGCCAGGGGGGACCAAGAGACCCAGTACTTC

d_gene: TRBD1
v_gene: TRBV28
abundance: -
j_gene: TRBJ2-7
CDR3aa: CASRRLGQGASEYF
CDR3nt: TGTGCCAGCCGAAGACTCGGACAGGGGGCTTCGGAGTACTTC

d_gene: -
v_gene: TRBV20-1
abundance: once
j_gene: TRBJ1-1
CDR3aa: CSASGGQVLRTEAFF
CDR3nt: TGCAGTGCTAGTGGGGGGCAGGTGCTGCGAACTGAAGCTTTCTTT

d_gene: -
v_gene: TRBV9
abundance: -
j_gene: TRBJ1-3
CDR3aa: CASREGNTIYF
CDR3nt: TGTGCCAGCAGAGAGGGGAACACCATATATTTT

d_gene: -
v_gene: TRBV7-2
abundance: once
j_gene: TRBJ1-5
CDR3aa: CASSPGQRQPQHF
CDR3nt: TGTGCCAGCAGCCCCGGACAGAGACAGCCCCAGCATTTT

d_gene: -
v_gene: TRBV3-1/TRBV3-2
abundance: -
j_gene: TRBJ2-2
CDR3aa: CASSQDTLGTGELFF
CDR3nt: TGTGCCAGCAGCCAAGATACCTTAGGGACCGGGGAGCTGTTTTTT

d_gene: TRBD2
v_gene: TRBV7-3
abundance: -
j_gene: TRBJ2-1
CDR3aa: CASSPGLAGNNEQFF
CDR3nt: TGTGCCAGCAGCCCTGGACTAGCGGGGAACAATGAGCAGTTCTTC

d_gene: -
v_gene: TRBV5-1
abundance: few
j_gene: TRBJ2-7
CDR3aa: CASSGLQGDPGEQYF
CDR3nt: TGCGCCAGCAGCGGGCTTCAGGGAGACCCTGGAGAGCAGTACTTC

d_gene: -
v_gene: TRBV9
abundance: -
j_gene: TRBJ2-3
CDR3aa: CASSVVPITDTQYF
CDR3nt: TGTGCCAGCAGCGTAGTTCCGATTACAGATACGCAGTATTTT

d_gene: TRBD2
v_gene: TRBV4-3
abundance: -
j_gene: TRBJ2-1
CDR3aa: CASSPTSGANNEQFF
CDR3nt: TGCGCCAGCAGCCCGACTAGCGGGGCCAACAATGAGCAGTTCTTC

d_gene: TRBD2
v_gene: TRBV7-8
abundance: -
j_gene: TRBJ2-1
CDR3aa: CASSPRLAGLSREQFF
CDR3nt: TGTGCCAGCAGCCCGCGACTAGCGGGGCTCTCCCGTGAGCAGTTCTTC

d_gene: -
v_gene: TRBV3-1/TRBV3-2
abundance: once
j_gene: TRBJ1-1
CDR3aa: CASSQDGLNTEAFF
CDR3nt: TGTGCCAGCAGCCAAGATGGGTTGAACACTGAAGCTTTCTTT

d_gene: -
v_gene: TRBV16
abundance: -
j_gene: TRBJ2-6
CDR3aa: CASSPDISGANVLTF
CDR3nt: TGTGCCAGCAGTCCCGACATCTCTGGGGCCAACGTCCTGACTTTC

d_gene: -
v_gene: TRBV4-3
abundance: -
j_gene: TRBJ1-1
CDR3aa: CASSQGRSTEAFF
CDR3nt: TGCGCCAGCAGCCAGGGAAGGAGCACTGAAGCTTTCTTT

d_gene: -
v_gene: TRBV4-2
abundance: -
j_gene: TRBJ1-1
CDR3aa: CASSRAFGLNTEAFF
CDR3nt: TGTGCCAGCAGCCGAGCCTTTGGCCTGAACACTGAAGCTTTCTTT

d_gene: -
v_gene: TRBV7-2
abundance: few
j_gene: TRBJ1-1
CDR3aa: CASSLGGAGNTEAFF
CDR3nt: TGTGCCAGCAGCTTAGGGGGGGCAGGGAACACTGAAGCTTTCTTT

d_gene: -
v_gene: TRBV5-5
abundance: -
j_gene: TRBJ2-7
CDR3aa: CASSFNYEQYF
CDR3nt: TGTGCCAGCAGCTTCAACTACGAGCAGTACTTC

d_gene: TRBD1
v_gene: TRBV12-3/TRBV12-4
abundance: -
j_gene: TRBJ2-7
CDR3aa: CASSRTGREQYF
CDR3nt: TGTGCCAGCAGTCGGACAGGACGCGAGCAGTACTTC

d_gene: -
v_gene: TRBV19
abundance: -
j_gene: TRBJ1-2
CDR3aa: CASHWVGNGYTF
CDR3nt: TGTGCCAGTCATTGGGTCGGTAATGGCTACACCTTC

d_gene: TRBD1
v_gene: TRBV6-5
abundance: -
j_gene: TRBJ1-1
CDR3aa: CASSYTQGVLGTEAFF
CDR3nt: TGTGCCAGCAGTTACACCCAGGGGGTGCTGGGGACTGAAGCTTTCTTT

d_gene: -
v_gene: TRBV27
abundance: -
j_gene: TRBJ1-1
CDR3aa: CASSSLSTGYAVNTEAFF
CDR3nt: TGTGCCAGCAGTTCCCTATCGACAGGTTATGCGGTGAACACTGAAGCTTTCTTT

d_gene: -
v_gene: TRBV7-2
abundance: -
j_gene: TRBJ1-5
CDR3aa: CASSSDRGQPQHF
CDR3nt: TGTGCCAGCAGCTCGGACAGAGGTCAGCCCCAGCATTTT

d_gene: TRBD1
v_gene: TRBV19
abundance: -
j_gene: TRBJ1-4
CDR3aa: CASSRRQGRGEKLFF
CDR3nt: TGTGCCAGTAGTAGGAGACAGGGGAGAGGTGAAAAACTGTTTTTT